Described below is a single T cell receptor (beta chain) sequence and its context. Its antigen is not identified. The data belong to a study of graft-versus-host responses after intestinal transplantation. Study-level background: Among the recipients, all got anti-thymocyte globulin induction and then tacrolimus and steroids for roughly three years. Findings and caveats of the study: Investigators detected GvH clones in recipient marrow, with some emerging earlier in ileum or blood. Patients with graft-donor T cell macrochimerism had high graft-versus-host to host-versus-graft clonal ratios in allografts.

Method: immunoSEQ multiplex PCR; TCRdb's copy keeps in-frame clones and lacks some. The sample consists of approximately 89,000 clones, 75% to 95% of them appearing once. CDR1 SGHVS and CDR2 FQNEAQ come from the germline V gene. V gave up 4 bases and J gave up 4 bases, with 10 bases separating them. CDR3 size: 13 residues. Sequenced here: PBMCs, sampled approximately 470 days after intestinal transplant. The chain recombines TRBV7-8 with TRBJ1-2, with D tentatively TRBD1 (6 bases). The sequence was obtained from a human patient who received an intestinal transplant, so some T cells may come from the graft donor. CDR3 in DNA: TGTGCCAGCAGCTCAACAGGGACCTATGGCTACACCTTC. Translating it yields CASSSTGTYGYTF.